This TCR beta chain was recovered during a study of identical twins. Using its own MiXCR run on the 5' RACE reads, TCRdb lists one record per CDR3 protein. The data contain 1.5 million to 2 million distinct CDR3 sequences, roughly 35% of them seen just once; the ten biggest clones take up under 0.35%. This clonotype was found a few times. Trimming removed 1 base from V and 12 bases from J; junction bases left unmatched: 9. CDR1 and CDR2 from the germline V gene are MGHRA and YSYEKL. CDR3 length equals 14 residues. This sequence joins TRBV4-1 and TRBJ2-1; TRBD2 matches at 7 bases. This sequence originates from a newborn girl in good health. Sequenced: cord blood. CDR3 nucleotides: TGCGCCAGCAGCCAAGTACCTGGGCGGGAGAGGCAGTTCTTC. Its translation is CASSQVPGRERQFF.